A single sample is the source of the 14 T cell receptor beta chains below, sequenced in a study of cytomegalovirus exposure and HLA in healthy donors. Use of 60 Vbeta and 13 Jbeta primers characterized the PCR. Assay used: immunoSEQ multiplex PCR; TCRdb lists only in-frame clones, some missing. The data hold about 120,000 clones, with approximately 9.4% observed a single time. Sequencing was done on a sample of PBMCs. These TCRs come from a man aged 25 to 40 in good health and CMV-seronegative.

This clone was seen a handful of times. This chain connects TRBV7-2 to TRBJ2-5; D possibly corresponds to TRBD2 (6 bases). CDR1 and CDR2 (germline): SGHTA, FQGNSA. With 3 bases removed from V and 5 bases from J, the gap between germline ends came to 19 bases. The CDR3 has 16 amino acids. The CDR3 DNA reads TGTGCCAGCAGCTTGGACGGGCACGGGGGACCGGAGACCCAGTACTTC. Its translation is CASSLDGHGGPETQYF.

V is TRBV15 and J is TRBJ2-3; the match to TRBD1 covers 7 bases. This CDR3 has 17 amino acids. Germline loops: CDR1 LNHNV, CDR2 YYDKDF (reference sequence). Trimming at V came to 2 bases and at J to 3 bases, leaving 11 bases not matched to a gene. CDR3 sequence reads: CATSRKIGTEITDTQYF. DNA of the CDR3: TGTGCCACCAGCAGAAAAATAGGGACAGAAATTACAGATACGCAGTATTTT.

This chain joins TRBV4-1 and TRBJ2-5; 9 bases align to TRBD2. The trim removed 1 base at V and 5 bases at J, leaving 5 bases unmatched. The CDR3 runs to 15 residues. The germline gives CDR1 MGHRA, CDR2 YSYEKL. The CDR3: CASSQGREGEETQYF. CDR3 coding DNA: TGCGCCAGCAGCCAAGGGCGGGAGGGTGAGGAGACCCAGTACTTC.

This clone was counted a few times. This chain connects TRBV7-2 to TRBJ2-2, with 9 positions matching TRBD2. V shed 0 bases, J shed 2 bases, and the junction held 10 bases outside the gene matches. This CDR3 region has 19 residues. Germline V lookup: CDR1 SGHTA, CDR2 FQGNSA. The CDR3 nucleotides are TGTGCCAGCAGCTTAGCTCTCGGTGCGGGGGGGATTAACACCGGGGAGCTGTTTTTT. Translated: CASSLALGAGGINTGELFF.

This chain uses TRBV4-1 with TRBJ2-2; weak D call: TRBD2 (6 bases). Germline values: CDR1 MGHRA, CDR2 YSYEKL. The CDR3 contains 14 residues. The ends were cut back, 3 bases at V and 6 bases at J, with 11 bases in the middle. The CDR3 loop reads CASSHRLGAGELFF. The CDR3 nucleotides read TGCGCCAGCAGCCATCGACTAGGGGCCGGGGAGCTGTTTTTT.

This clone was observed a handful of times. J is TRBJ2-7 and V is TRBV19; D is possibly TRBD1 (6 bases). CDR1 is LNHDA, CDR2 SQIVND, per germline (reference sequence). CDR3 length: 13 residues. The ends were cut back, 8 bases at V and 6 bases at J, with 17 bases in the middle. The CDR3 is CASSDRGSGEQYF. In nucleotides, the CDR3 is TGTGCCAGTTCTGATAGGGGGTCTGGCGAGCAGTACTTC. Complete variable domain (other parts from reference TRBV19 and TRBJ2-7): DGGITQSPKYLFRKEGQNVTLSCEQNLNHDAMYWYRQDPGQGLRLIYYSQIVNDFQKGDIAEGYSVSREKKESFPLTVTSAQKNPTAFYLCASSDRGSGEQYFGPGTRLTVT.

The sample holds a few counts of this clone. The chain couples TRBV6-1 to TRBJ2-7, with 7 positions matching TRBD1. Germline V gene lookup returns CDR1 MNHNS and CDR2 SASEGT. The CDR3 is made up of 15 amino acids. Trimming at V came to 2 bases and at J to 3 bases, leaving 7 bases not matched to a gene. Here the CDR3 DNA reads TGTGCCAGCAGTGAACAAGAGACAGGGAGCTACGAGCAGTACTTC. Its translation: CASSEQETGSYEQYF.

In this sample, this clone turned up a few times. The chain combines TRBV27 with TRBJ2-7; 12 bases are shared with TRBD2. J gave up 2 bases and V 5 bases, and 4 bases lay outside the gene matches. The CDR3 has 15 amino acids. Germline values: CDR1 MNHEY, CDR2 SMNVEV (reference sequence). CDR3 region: CASSGTSGSTYEQYF. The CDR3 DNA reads TGTGCCAGCAGTGGGACTAGCGGGTCGACCTACGAGCAGTACTTC.

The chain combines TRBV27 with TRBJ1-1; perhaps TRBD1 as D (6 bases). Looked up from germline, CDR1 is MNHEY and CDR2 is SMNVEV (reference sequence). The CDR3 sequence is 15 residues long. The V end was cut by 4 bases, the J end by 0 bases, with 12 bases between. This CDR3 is CASSSTNRVNTEAFF. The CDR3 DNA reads TGTGCCAGCAGTTCTACTAACAGGGTGAACACTGAAGCTTTCTTT.

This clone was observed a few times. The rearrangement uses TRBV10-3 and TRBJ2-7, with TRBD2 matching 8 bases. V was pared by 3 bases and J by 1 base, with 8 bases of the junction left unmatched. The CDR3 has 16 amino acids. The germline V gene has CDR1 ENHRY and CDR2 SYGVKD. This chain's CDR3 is CAISDRGRGESYEQYF. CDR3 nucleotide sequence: TGTGCCATCAGTGACCGGGGGCGGGGGGAATCCTACGAGCAGTACTTC.

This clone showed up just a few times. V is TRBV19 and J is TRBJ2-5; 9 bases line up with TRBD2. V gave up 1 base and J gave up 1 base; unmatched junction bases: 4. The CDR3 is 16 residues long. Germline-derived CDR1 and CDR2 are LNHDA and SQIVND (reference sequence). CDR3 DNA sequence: TGTGCCAGTAGTATAGGGCTAGCGGGACTCCAAGAGACCCAGTACTTC. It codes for CASSIGLAGLQETQYF.

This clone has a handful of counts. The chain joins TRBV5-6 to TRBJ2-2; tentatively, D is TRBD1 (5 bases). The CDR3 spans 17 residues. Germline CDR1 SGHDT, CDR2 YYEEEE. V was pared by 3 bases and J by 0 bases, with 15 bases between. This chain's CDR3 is CASSSPNWGPNTGELFF. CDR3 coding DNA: TGTGCCAGCAGCTCCCCGAATTGGGGCCCGAACACCGGGGAGCTGTTTTTT.

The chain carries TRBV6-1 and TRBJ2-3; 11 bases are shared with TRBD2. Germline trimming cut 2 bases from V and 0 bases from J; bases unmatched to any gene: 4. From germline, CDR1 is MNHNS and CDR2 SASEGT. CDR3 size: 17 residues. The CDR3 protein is CASSETSGSPSTDTQYF. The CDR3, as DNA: TGTGCCAGCAGTGAAACTAGCGGGAGCCCTAGCACAGATACGCAGTATTTT.

CDR3 nucleotide sequence: TGTGCCAGTAGCAGGGGGCCGAACACCGGGGAGCTGTTTTTT. Translation: CASSRGPNTGELFF. The gene calls are TRBV19 and TRBJ2-2; 8 bases are shared with TRBD1. V dropped 6 bases and J dropped 0; count of bases not matched to a gene: 0. Germline V gene sequence: CDR1 LNHDA, CDR2 SQIVND (reference sequence). This CDR3 region has 14 residues.